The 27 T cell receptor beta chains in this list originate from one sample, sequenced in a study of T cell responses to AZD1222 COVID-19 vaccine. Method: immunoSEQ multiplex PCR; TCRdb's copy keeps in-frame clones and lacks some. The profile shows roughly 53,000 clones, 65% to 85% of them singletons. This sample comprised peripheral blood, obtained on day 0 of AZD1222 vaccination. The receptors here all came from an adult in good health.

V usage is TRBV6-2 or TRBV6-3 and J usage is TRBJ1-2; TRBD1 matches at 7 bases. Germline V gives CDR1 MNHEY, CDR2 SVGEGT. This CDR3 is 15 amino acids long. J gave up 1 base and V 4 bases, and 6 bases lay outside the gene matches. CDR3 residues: CASSWGQQYNYGYTF. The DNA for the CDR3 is TGTGCCAGCAGTTGGGGACAGCAGTATAACTATGGCTACACCTTC.

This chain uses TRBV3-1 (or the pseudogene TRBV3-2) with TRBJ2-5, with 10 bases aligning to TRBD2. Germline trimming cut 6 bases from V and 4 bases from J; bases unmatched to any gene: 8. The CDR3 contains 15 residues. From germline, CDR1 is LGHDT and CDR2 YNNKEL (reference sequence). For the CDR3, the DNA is TGTGCCAGCAGGGGGTCTAGCGGGAGCCTAGAGACCCAGTACTTC. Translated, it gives CASRGSSGSLETQYF.

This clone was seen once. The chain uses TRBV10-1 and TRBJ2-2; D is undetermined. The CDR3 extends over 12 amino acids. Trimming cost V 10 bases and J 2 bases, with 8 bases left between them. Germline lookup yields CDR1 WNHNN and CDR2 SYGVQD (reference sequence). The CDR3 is CATGHNTGELFF. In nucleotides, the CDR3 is TGCGCCACCGGGCACAACACCGGGGAGCTGTTTTTT.

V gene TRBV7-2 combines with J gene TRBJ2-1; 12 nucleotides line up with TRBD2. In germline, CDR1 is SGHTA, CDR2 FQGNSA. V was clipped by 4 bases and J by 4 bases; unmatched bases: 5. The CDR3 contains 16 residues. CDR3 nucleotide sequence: TGTGCCAGCAGCTCTCGACTAGCGGGGGTATACAATGAGCAGTTCTTC. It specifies CASSSRLAGVYNEQFF.

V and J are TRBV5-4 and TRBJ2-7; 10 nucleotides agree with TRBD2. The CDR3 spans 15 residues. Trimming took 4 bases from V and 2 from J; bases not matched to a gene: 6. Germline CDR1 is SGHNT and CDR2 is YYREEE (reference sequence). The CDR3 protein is CASSPGLASTYEQYF. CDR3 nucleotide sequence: TGTGCCAGCAGCCCGGGACTAGCGTCAACCTACGAGCAGTACTTC.

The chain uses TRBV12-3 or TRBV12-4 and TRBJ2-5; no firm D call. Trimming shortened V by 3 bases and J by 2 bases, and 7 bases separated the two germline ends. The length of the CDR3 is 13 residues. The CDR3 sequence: CASSFDGQETQYF. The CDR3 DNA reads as TGTGCCAGCAGTTTCGACGGACAAGAGACCCAGTACTTC.

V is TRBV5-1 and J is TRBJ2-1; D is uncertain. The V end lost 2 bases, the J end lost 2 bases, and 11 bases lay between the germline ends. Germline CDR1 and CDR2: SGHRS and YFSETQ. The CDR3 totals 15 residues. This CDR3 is CASSFTQSAYNEQFF. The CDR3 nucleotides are TGCGCCAGCAGCTTTACTCAAAGTGCCTACAATGAGCAGTTCTTC.

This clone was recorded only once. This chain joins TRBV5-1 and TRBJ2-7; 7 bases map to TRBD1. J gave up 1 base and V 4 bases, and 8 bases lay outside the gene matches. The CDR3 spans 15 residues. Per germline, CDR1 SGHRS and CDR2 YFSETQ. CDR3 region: CASSPGTAVSYEQYF. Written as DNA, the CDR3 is TGCGCCAGCAGCCCCGGGACAGCCGTATCCTACGAGCAGTACTTC.

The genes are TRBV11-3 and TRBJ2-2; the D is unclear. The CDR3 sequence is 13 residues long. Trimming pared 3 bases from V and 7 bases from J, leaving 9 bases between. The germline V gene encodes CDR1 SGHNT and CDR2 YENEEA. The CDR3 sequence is CASSLLINGELFF. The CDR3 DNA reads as TGTGCCAGCAGCTTGCTTATCAACGGGGAGCTGTTTTTT.

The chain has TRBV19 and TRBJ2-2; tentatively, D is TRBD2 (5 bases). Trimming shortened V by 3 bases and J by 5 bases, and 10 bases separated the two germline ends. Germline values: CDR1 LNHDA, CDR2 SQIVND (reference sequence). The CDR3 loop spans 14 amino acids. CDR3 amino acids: CASSIPRRTGELFF. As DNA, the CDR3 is TGTGCCAGTAGTATCCCCAGGAGGACCGGGGAGCTGTTTTTT.

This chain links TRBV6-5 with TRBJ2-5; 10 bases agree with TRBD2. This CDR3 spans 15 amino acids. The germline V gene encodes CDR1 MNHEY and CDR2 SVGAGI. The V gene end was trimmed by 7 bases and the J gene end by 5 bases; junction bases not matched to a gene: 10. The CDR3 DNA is TGTGCCAGCAACCAGCGGGAGGGCCGGGGGGAGACCCAGTACTTC. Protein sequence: CASNQREGRGETQYF.

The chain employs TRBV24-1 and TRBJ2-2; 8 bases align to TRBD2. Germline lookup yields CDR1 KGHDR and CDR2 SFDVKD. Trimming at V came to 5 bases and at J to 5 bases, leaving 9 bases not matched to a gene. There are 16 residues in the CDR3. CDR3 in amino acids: CATSGMGTRGTGELFF. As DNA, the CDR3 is TGTGCCACCAGTGGTATGGGGACTAGGGGTACCGGGGAGCTGTTTTTT.

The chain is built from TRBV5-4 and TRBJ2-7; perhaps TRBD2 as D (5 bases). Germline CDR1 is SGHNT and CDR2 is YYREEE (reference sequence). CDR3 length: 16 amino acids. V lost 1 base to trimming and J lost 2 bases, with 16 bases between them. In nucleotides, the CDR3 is TGTGCCAGCAGCTTGTTAGTATTGAGGGAGCCCTACGAGCAGTACTTC. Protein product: CASSLLVLREPYEQYF.

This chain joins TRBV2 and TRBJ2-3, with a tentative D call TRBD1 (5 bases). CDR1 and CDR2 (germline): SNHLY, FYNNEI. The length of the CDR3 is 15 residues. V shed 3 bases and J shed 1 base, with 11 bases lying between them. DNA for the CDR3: TGTGCCAGCAGTGAGGGGCTAGGGGGCACAGATACGCAGTATTTT. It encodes CASSEGLGGTDTQYF.

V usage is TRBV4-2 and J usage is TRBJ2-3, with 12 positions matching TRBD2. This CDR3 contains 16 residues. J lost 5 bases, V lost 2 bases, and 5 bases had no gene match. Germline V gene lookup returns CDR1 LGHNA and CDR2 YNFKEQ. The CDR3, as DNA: TGTGCCAGCAGCCAAATCGTGACTAGCGGGAGAGATACGCAGTATTTT. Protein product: CASSQIVTSGRDTQYF.

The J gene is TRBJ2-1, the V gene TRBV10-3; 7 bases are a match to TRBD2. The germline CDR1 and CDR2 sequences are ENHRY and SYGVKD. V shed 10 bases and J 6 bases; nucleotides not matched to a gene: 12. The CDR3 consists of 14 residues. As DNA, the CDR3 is TGTGCCACCAGCCGCGGGAGTGAGCGCAATGAGCAGTTCTTC. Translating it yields CATSRGSERNEQFF.

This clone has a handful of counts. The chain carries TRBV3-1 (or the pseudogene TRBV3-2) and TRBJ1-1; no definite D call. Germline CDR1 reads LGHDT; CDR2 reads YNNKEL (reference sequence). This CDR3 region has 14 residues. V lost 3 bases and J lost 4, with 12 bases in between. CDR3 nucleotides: TGTGCCAGCAGCCACCTCACCGCCAGCACTGAAGCTTTCTTT. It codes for CASSHLTASTEAFF.

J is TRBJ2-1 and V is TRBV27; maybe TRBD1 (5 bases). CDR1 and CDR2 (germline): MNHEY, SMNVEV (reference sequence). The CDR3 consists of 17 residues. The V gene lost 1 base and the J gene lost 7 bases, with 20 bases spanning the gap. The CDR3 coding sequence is TGTGCCAGCAGTTTATGGACCCCCGTCCCAGGGTCGAATGAGCAGTTCTTC. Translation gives CASSLWTPVPGSNEQFF.

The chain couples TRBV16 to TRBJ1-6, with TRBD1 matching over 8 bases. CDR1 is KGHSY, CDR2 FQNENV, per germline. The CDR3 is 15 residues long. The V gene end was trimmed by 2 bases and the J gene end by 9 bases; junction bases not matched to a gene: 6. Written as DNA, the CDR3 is TGTGCCAGCAGCCAAGGGACAGGCGGTATTTCACCCCTCCACTTT. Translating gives CASSQGTGGISPLHF.

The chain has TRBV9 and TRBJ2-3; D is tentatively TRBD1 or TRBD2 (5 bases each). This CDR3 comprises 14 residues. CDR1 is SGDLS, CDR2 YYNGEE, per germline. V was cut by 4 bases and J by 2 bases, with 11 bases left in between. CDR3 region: CASSISGTTDTQYF. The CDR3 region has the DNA TGTGCCAGCAGCATCTCCGGGACCACAGATACGCAGTATTTT.

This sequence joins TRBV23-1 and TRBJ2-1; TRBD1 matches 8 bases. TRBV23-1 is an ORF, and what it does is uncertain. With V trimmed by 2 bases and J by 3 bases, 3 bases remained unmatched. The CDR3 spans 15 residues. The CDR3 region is CASSQGQGDYNEQFF. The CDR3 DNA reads TGCGCCAGCAGTCAAGGACAGGGAGACTACAATGAGCAGTTCTTC.

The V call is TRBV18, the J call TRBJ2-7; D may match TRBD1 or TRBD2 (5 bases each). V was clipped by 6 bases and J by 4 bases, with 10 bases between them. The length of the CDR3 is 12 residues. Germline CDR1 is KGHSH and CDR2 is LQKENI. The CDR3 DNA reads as TGTGCCAGCTCGCGTGGGGGTTACGAGCAGTACTTC. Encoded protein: CASSRGGYEQYF.

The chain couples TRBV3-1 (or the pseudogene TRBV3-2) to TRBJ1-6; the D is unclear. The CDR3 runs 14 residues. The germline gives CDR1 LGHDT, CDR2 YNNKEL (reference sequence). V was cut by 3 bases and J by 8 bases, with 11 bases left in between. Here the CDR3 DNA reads TGTGCCAGCAGCCAGCAGTCTAGAGATTCACCCCTCCACTTT. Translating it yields CASSQQSRDSPLHF.

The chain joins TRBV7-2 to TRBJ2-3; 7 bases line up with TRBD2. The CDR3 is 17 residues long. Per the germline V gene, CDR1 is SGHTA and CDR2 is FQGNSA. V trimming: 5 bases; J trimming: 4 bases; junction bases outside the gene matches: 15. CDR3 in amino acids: CASSPSGRERYPDTQYF. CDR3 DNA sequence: TGTGCCAGCAGCCCAAGTGGGCGGGAGAGATACCCAGATACGCAGTATTTT.

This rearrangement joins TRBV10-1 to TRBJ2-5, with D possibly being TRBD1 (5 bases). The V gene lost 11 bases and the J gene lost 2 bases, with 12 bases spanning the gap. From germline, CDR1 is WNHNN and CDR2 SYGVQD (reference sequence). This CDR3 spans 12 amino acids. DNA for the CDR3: TGCGCCGGTTTCGACAGACAAGAGACCCAGTACTTC. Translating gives CAGFDRQETQYF.

CDR3 bases: TGTGCCAGCAGCAATCCTTCGGGGACCGGGGAGCTGTTTTTT. It specifies CASSNPSGTGELFF. The chain joins TRBV7-9 to TRBJ2-2, with a weak D call TRBD2 (5 bases). The CDR3 runs to 14 residues. V lost 5 bases and J lost 5, with 12 bases in between. Germline loops: CDR1 SEHNR, CDR2 FQNEAQ (reference sequence).

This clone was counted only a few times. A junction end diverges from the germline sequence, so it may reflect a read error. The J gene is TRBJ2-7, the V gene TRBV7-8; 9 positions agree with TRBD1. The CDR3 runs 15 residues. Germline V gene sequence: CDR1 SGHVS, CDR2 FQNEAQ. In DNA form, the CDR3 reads TGTGCCAGCAACTTACCCATACAGGGGGCCAACGAGCAGTACTTC. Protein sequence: CASNLPIQGANEQYF.